The rows below give T cell receptor beta chains drawn from one sample of a study of cytomegalovirus exposure and HLA in healthy donors. Sequencing was performed with immunoSEQ multiplex PCR; in TCRdb, only in-frame clones are kept and a portion is missing. Its table records approximately 140,000 clones. Specimen: PBMCs. These receptors were obtained from a woman between 18 and 29 years old in good health and CMV-seronegative. Each CDR3 is given with its conserved first and last residue. The order of the fields is V gene, J gene, D gene, CDR3 protein, CDR3 DNA. The D gene is left open where the match is weak.

TRBV9,TRBJ2-7,NA,CASSSREVTHGEQYF,TGTGCCAGCAGCTCCCGAGAAGTTACTCATGGCGAGCAGTACTTC
TRBV5-1,TRBJ2-3,TRBD2,CASSLSLGAGDTQYF,TGCGCCAGCAGCTTGTCTCTAGGGGCGGGAGATACGCAGTACTTT
TRBV5-1,TRBJ2-7,NA,CASSFGDAYEQYF,TGCGCCAGCAGCTTTGGAGACGCCTACGAGCAGTACTTC
TRBV7-8,TRBJ1-3,TRBD1,CASSLRTGNSGNTIYF,TGTGCCAGCAGCTTACGGACAGGAAACTCTGGAAACACCATATATTTT
TRBV4-2,TRBJ2-2,TRBD2,CASSQDLAGGVKDTGELFF,TGTGCCAGCAGCCAAGATCTGGCGGGAGGTGTCAAGGACACCGGGGAGCTGTTTTTT
TRBV18,TRBJ1-2,NA,CASSPPGSNSPYGYTF,TGTGCCAGCTCACCACCGGGCAGTAACTCTCCCTATGGCTACACCTTC
TRBV18,TRBJ2-5,TRBD1,CASSPPRTGQETQYF,TGTGCCAGCTCACCACCCCGGACAGGACAAGAGACCCAGTACTTC
TRBV9,TRBJ2-2,TRBD2,CASSVRRVAGAGELFF,TGTGCCAGCAGCGTAAGACGGGTAGCGGGAGCCGGGGAGCTGTTTTTT
TRBV4-2,TRBJ2-1,TRBD2,CASGLAGEGDEQFF,TGTGCCAGCGGACTGGCGGGAGAAGGCGATGAGCAGTTCTTC
TRBV9,TRBJ2-7,TRBD1,CASSEGQGASYEQYF,TGTGCCAGCAGCGAGGGACAGGGGGCCTCCTACGAGCAGTACTTC
TRBV30,TRBJ1-1,TRBD1,CAWNRDSMNTEAFF,TGTGCCTGGAATAGGGACAGTATGAACACTGAAGCTTTCTTT
TRBV10-3,TRBJ1-1,NA,CAISLGGPENTEAFF,TGTGCCATCAGTCTTGGGGGCCCGGAGAACACTGAAGCTTTCTTT
TRBV7-8,TRBJ1-3,NA,CASSLSFRGGVKLSGNTIYF,TGTGCCAGCAGCTTAAGTTTTCGGGGGGGCGTGAAGCTCTCTGGAAACACCATATATTTT
TRBV6-4,TRBJ2-1,TRBD2,CASQPVVSGRYTYNEQFF,TGTGCCTCTCAGCCCGTAGTGAGCGGGAGGTACACCTACAATGAGCAGTTCTTC
TRBV5-6,TRBJ1-1,NA,CASSPRGLSAFF,TGTGCCAGCAGCCCGCGGGGGTTGTCGGCTTTCTTT
TRBV9,TRBJ2-3,NA,CASSVGGPRTDTQYF,TGTGCCAGCAGCGTAGGGGGGCCTCGGACAGATACGCAGTATTTT
TRBV6-6,TRBJ2-5,TRBD2,CAGSYFGTSGQETQYF,TGTGCCGGCAGTTACTTCGGGACTAGCGGACAAGAGACCCAGTACTTC
TRBV5-4,TRBJ1-3,NA,CASSLQSQASGNTIYF,TGTGCCAGCAGCTTGCAGTCACAGGCATCTGGAAACACCATATATTTT
TRBV18,TRBJ2-2,NA,CASSSQNTGELFF,TGTGCCAGCTCTAGCCAGAACACCGGGGAGCTGTTTTTT
TRBV5-4,TRBJ1-2,NA,CASSRPGDSYGYTF,TGTGCCAGCAGCCGACCGGGGGATAGCTATGGCTACACCTTC
TRBV9,TRBJ1-2,NA,CASSARGYYGYTF,TGTGCCAGCAGTGCTAGGGGTTACTATGGCTACACCTTC
TRBV19,TRBJ1-2,TRBD1,CASSSDRAFAYGYTF,TGTGCCAGTAGTTCGGACAGGGCTTTCGCCTATGGCTACACCTTC
TRBV7-9,TRBJ2-3,TRBD2,CASSLTTSGRAKGTDTQYF,TGTGCCAGCAGCCTGACGACTAGCGGGAGGGCCAAGGGCACAGATACGCAGTATTTT
TRBV6-5,TRBJ2-2,NA,CASTLSGPTGELFF,TGTGCCAGCACCCTTAGCGGCCCTACCGGGGAGCTGTTTTTT
TRBV9,TRBJ1-1,NA,CASSAVTAETEAFF,TGTGCCAGCAGCGCTGTTACGGCGGAAACTGAAGCTTTCTTT